Each of the 3 T cell receptor beta chains below was sequenced from the same sample in a study of blood T cell repertoires in COVID-19. Some clones are missing from TCRdb's copy, which holds only in-frame ones; the method was immunoSEQ multiplex PCR. The sample records fewer than 250,000 clones, 87% being singletons. The sequenced material came from PBMCs or T cells enriched from blood (not recorded which). These receptors all stem from a man aged 30 to 45 in a cohort exposed to, infected with or recovered from COVID-19 (not recorded which).

This sequence joins TRBV5-1 and TRBJ1-2, with TRBD1 identical over 8 bases. Germline V CDR1 and CDR2: SGHRS, YFSETQ. The CDR3 runs to 15 residues. Trimming removed 4 bases from V and 4 bases from J; junction bases left unmatched: 9. The CDR3: CASSQTGAQGYGYTF. The CDR3 DNA reads TGCGCCAGCAGCCAGACAGGGGCCCAAGGCTATGGCTACACCTTC.

This chain links TRBV24-1 with TRBJ1-1; 9 nucleotides align to TRBD1. J lost 5 bases, V lost 5 bases, and 11 bases had no gene match. Germline CDR1 is KGHDR and CDR2 is SFDVKD. The CDR3 is 16 residues long. The CDR3 nucleotides read TGTGCCACCAGTGGACCCCCCGGACAGGGGTGGACTGAAGCTTTCTTT. It codes for CATSGPPGQGWTEAFF.

The rearrangement joins TRBV28 to TRBJ2-2; 11 bases map to TRBD2. Per germline, CDR1 MDHEN and CDR2 SYDVKM. V trimming: 5 bases; J trimming: 5 bases; junction bases outside the gene matches: 10. There are 17 residues in the CDR3. The CDR3 DNA is TGTGCCAGCAGTCCAACATTTCTAGCGGGAGGTACCGGGGAGCTGTTTTTT. Amino acid sequence: CASSPTFLAGGTGELFF.